The TCR beta chain described here comes from a study of blood T cell repertoires in COVID-19 (TCRdb year 2020). Describing the broader study: The collaborator samples originated in the United States, Italy and Spain and spanned the acute and convalescent phases of COVID-19. The prospective study material was composed of cDNA or gDNA derived from T cells, B-cell-depleted T cells, or PBMCs. Subjects who had been exposed to COVID-19, were actively infected with it, or had recovered from it provided the deeply sampled blood TCRbeta repertoires that made up the dataset. The repertoires were made available in a free public database intended to serve as a resource for research on the immune response to SARS-CoV-2. Samples were obtained from the ongoing ImmuneRACE study (first 160 participants) and from some 1,300 subjects provided by 6 global collaborators. A de-identified subject ID, COVID-19 status, age in years and sex were almost always included in the sample metadata. Where available, HLA class I and class II types were obtained from metadata supplied by the sample provider rather than from assay-based typing.

Each collaborating institution followed its own protocols to collect whole blood in K2EDTA tubes. For TCRbeta analysis, collaborator samples were shipped as frozen whole blood, as isolated PBMCs, or as DNA extracted from either sample type. The full study reports these points: The quantity of clinical and demographic metadata differed by source and by participant and was supplied without curation.

The junction shows trimming of 4 bases on V and 0 bases on J, plus 13 bases between the germline ends. CDR1 and CDR2 (MNHEY, SMNVEV) derive from the germline V gene (reference sequence). The CDR3 contains 15 residues, cysteine and phenylalanine counted. Only CDR3 DNA remains: 45 bases, in frame from the first base. Concerning this clone itself: Its antigen remains unidentified. No per-base quality is available; no much larger clone lies one base away.

The immunoSEQ Assay, a bias-controlled multiplex PCR, was used to amplify TCRbeta CDR3 regions from genomic DNA. As for how the authors treated the data: The number of nucleated cells in each sample was estimated from the amplification of reference gene primers within the assay. To quantify the absolute abundance of each unique TCRbeta CDR3 rearrangement, sequence reads were collapsed and filtered. For each sample, productive Simpson clonality was calculated as the square root of Simpson's diversity index across productive rearrangements. Entries here come from immuneACCESS through TCRdb and include only in-frame sequences with V and J called. Some clones fail to appear in such tables; in the studies checked, an unresolved V gene covers under half of the shortfall, and the cause of the remainder is unknown. V, J and clone size reflect that table, while D and trimming were determined from the DNA. The sample has 200,000 to 300,000 clones on record, 84% of them singletons. About 4% of the sample belongs to the ten largest clones.

The source of this sequence is a man aged 45-60 years with acute or convalescent COVID-19. The chain is encoded by TRBV27 joined to TRBJ2-7; the D gene is perhaps TRBD1, on 6 matching bases. Sequencing input: peripheral blood. The CDR3 has the sequence CASSSLRGSSYEQYF. The nucleotide sequence is given as TGTGCCAGCAGTTCCCTCAGGGGCTCCTCCTACGAGCAGTACTTC.